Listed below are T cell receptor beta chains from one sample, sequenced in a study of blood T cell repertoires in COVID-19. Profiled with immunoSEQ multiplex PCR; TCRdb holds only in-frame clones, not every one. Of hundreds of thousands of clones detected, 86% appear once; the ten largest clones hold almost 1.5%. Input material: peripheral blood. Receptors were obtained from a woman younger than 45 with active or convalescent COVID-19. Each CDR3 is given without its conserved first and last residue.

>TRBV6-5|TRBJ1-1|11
ASSSGRNTEAF
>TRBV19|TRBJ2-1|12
ASRRGQGAREQF
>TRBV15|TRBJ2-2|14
ATSRRDRKNTGELF
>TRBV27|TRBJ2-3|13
ASSSRLAGTDTQY
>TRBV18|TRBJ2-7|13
ASSPLAGGWDEQY
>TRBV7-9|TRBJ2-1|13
ASSLAGTVYNEQF
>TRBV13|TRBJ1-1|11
ASSLGRYTEAF
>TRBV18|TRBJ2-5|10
ASSKPPETQY
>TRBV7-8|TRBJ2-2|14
ASSSALGRNTGELF
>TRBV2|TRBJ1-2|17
ASSEAIFRQGALSGGYT
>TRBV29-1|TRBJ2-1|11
SVGRARRDEQF
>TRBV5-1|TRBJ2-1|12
ASSFEQLYNEQF
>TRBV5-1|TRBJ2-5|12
ASNRGGLQETQY
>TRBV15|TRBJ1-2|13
ATSRDSRGSWGYT
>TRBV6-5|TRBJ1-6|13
ASSYFGQVNSPLH
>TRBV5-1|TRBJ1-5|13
ASSLGQYSNQPQH
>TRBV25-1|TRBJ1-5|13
ASSQTGVGNQPQH
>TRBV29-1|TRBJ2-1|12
SVEGQGPTYEQF
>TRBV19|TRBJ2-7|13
ASSITGLGTYEQY
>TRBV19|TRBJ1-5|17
ASSIYGGRGGPGNQPQH
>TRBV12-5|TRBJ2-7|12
ASGPAGTKYEQY
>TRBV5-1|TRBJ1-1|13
ASRTGAPMNTEAF
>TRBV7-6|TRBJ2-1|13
ASSLAVVSYNEQF
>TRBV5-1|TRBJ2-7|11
ASSVRDFYEQY
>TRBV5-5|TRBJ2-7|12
ASSRRGDGYEQY
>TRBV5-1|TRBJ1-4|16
ASSLAGQGAQSNEKLF
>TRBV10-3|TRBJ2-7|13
AISGGRRDSYEQY
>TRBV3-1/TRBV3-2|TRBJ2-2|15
ASSQVGGVGTTGELF
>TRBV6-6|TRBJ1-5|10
ASSYEGQPQH